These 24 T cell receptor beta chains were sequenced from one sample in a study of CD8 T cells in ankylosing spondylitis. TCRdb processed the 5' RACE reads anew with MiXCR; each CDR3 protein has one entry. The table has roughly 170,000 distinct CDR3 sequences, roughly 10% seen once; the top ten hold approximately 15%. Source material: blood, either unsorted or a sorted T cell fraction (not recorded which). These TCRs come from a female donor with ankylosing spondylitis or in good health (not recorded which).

CDR3 DNA sequence: TGTGCCAGCAGCGAGGGAACAGCTTATACCTCTGGGGCCAACGTCCTGACTTTC. Translated, it gives CASSEGTAYTSGANVLTF. The J gene is TRBJ2-6, the V gene TRBV11-2, with a possible D match to TRBD2 (5 bases). CDR3 length equals 18 residues. Between the trimmed V and J ends, which lost 5 bases and 0 bases, there was a span of 17 bases. Germline-derived CDR1 and CDR2 are SGHAT and FQNNGV.

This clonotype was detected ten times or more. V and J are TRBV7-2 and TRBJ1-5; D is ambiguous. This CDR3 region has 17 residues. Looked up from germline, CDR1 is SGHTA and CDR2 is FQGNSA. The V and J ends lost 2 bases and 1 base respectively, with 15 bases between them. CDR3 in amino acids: CASSLFSTGVSNQPQHF. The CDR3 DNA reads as TGTGCCAGCAGCTTATTCTCGACCGGGGTGAGCAATCAGCCCCAGCATTTT.

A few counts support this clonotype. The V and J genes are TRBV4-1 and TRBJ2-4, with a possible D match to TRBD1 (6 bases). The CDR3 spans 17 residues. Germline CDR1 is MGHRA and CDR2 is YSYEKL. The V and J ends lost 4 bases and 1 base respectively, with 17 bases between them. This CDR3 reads CASSPVGRGMAKNIQYF. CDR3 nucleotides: TGCGCCAGCAGCCCAGTGGGTAGGGGGATGGCCAAAAACATTCAGTACTTC.

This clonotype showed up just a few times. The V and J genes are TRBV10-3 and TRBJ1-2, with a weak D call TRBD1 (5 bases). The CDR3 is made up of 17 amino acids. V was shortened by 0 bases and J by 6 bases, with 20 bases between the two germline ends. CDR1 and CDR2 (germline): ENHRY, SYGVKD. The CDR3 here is CAISESGGAYQGNGYTF. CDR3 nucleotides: TGTGCCATCAGTGAGTCAGGTGGGGCTTACCAGGGTAATGGCTACACCTTC.

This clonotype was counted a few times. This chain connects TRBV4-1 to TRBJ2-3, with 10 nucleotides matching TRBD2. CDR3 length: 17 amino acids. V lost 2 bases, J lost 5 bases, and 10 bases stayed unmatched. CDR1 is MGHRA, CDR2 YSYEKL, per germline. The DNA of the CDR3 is TGCGCCAGCAGCCAACATCCTAGCGGGAGCAGGGGAGATACGCAGTATTTT. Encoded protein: CASSQHPSGSRGDTQYF.

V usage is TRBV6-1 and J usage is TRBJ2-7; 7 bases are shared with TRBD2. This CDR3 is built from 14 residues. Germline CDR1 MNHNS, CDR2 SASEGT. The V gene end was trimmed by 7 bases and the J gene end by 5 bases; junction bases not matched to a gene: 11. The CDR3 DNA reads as TGTGCCAGCACCTCGGGAGGAAGGATCCACGAGCAGTACTTC. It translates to CASTSGGRIHEQYF.

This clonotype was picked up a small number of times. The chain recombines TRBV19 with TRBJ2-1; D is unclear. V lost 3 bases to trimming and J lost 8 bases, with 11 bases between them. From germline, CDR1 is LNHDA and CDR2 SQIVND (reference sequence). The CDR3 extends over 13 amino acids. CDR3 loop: CASSIASDDEQFF. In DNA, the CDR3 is TGTGCCAGTAGTATCGCTAGTGACGATGAGCAGTTCTTC.

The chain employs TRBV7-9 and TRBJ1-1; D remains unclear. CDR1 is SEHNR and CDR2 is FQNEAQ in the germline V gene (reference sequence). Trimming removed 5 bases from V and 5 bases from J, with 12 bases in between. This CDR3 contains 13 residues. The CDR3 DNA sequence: TGTGCCAGCAGCGGCCCAGGAGGGACTGAAGCTTTCTTT. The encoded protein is CASSGPGGTEAFF.

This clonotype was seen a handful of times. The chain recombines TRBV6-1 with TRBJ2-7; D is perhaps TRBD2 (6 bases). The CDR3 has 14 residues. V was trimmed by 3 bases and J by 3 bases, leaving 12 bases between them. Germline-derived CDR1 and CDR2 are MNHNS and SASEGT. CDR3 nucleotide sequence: TGTGCCAGCAGTGAGTACCCGGGGGTCTACGAGCAGTACTTC. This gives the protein CASSEYPGVYEQYF.

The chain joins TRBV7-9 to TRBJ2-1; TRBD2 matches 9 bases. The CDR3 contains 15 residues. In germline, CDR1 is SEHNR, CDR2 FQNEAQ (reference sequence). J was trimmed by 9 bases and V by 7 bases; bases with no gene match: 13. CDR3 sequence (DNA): TGTGCCAGCACCGGGGGTGTTAGCGGGAGTGTTGAGCAGTTCTTC. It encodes CASTGGVSGSVEQFF.

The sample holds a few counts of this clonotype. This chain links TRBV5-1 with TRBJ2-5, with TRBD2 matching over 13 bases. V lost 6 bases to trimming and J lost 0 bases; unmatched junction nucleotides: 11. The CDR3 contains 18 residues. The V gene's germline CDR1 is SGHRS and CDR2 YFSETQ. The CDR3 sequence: CASIRTSGRGGDQETQYF. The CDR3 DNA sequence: TGCGCCAGCATCCGGACTAGCGGGAGAGGGGGGGACCAAGAGACCCAGTACTTC.

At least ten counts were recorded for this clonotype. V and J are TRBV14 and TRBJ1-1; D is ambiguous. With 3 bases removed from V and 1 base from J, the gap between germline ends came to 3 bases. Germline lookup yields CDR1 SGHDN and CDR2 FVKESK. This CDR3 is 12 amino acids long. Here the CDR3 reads CASSHRNTEAFF. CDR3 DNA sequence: TGTGCCAGCAGCCACAGGAACACTGAAGCTTTCTTT.

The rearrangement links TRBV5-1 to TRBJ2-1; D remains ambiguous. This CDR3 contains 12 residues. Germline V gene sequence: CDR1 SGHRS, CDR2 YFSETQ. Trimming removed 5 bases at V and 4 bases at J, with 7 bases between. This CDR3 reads CASRASYNEQFF. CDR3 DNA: TGCGCCAGCAGGGCATCTTACAATGAGCAGTTCTTC.

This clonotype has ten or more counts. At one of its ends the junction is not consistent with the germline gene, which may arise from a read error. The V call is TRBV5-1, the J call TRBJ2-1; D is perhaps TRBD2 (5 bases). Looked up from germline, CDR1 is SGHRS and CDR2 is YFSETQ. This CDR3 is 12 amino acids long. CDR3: CASSLDYDEQFF. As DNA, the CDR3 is TGCGCCAGCAGCCTTGACTACGATGAGCAGTTCTTC.

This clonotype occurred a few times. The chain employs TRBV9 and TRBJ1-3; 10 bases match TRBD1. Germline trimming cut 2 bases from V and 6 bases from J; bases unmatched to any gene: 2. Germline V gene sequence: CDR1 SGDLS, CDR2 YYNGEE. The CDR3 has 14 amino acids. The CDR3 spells CASSVGTGANTIYF. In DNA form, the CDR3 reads TGTGCCAGCAGCGTCGGGACAGGGGCAAACACCATATATTTT.

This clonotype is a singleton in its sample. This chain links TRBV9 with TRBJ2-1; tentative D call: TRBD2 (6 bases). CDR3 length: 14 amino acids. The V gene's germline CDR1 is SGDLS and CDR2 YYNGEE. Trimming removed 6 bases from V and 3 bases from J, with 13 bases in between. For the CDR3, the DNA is TGTGCCAGCAACGGGGGAGAATTCTACAATGAGCAGTTCTTC. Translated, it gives CASNGGEFYNEQFF.

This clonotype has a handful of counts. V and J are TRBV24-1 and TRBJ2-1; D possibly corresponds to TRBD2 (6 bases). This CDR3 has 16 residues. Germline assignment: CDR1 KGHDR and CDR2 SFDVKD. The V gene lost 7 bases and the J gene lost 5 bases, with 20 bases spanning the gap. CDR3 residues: CATSLSRASVNNEQFF. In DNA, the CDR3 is TGTGCCACCAGCCTCTCTCGGGCTAGCGTGAACAATGAGCAGTTCTTC.

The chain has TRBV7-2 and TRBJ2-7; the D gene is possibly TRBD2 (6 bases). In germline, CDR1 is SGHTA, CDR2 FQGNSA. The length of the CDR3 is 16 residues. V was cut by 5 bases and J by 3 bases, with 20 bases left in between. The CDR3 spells CASSPTLGTQRYEQYF. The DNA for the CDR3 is TGTGCCAGCAGCCCCACCTTGGGGACTCAGCGCTACGAGCAGTACTTC.

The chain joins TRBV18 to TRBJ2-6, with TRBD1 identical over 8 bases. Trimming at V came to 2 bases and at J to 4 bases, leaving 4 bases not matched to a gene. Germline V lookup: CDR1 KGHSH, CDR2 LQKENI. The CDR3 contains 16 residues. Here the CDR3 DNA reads TGTGCCAGCTCACCAGGGACAGGATCCGGGGCCAACGTCCTGACTTTC. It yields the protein CASSPGTGSGANVLTF.

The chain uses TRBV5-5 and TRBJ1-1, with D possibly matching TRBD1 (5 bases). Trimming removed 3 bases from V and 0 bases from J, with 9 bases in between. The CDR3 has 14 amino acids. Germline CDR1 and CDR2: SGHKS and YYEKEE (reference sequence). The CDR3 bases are TGTGCCAGCAGCTGGGGCGGGTTGAACACTGAAGCTTTCTTT. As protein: CASSWGGLNTEAFF.

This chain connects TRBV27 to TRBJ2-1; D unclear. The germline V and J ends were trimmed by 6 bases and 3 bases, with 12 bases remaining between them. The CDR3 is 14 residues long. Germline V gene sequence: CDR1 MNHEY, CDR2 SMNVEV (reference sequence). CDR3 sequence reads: CASRHALGYNEQFF. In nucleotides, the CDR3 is TGTGCCAGCAGGCACGCGTTGGGCTACAATGAGCAGTTCTTC.

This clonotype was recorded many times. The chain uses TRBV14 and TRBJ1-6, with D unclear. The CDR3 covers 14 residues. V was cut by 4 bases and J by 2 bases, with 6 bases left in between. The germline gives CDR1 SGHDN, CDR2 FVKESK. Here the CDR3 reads CASSPTAYNSPLHF. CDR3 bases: TGTGCCAGCAGCCCTACGGCCTATAATTCACCCCTCCACTTT.

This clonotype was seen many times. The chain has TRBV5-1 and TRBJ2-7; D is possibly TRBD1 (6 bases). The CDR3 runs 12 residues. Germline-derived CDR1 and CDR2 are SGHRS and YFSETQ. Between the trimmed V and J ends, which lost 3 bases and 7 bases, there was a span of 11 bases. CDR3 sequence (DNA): TGCGCCAGCAGCTACAGGGAAGGGGAGCAGTACTTC. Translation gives CASSYREGEQYF.

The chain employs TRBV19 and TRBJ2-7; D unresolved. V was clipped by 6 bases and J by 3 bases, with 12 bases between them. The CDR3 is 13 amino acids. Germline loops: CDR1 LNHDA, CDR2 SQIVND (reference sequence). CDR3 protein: CASSGAMNYEQYF. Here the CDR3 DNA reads TGTGCCAGTAGCGGAGCGATGAACTACGAGCAGTACTTC.